This entry describes one T cell receptor beta chain. As yet, its antigen is unknown. Sorting of CD4+ naive, central memory, regulatory and stem cell-like memory cells was performed via CD45RO/CCR7/CD25/CD127/CD95/CD27. The germline V gene has CDR1 MNHEY and CDR2 SVGAGI. V was clipped by 6 bases and J by 8 bases; unmatched bases: 8. The CDR3 has 15 amino acids. The data stem from a study of beta chain features in type 1 diabetes. Study-level findings and limits: More deletions and fewer insertions at VDJ junctions were found in patients with type 1 diabetes.

Sequencing targeted expressed TCRB transcripts, as all isolated RNA had been reverse transcribed. Libraries were prepared by immunoSEQ multiplex PCR; TCRdb keeps only in-frame clonotypes and omits some of them. The sample has about 330,000 clones, around 10% seen once. The rearrangement uses TRBV6-5 and TRBJ2-1; TRBD2 matches at 12 bases. The specimen was naive CD4+ T cells from blood. The TCR comes from a woman aged 30 to 39 in good health. The CDR3 sequence: CASRQLAGGGHEQFF. CDR3 DNA sequence: TGTGCCAGCAGGCAACTAGCGGGAGGAGGACATGAGCAGTTCTTC.